The table lists the clone carrying this T cell receptor (beta chain) with many counts. The target antigen is unknown. Trimming shortened V by 0 bases and J by 8 bases, and 11 bases separated the two germline ends. The CDR3 contains 14 residues. Germline V gives CDR1 SGHAT, CDR2 FQNNGV. This specimen belongs to a study of T-cell reconstitution after alpha-beta-depleted transplantation in children. Findings and caveats of the study: Newly made T cells mostly supplied T-cell counts and diversity one year after transplant. It was reported that alpha-beta T cells came from several hundred expanded graft clones (about two months after transplant).

As it was prepared, the TCRbeta library received unique molecular identifiers. TCRdb processed the PCR reads anew with MiXCR; each CDR3 protein has one entry. The data show about 200,000 distinct CDR3 sequences, 6.6% seen once. The clonotype was recovered from a boy aged 2 to 9 with acute lymphoblastic leukemia, due to receive a stem cell transplant. The chain joins TRBV11-2 to TRBJ2-1; maybe TRBD2 (6 bases). Sequencing used PBMCs, obtained before TCRalphabeta/CD19-depleted stem cell transplant. In DNA, the CDR3 is TGTGCCAGCAGCTTAGATTCCAGGAGGGATGAGCAGTTCTTC. As protein: CASSLDSRRDEQFF. The full variable domain, its missing parts supplied by reference TRBV11-2 and TRBJ2-1, is EAGVAQSPRYKIIEKRQSVAFWCNPISGHATLYWYQQILGQGPKLLIQFQNNGVVDDSQLPKDRFSAERLKGVDSTLKIQPAKLEDSAVYLCASSLDSRRDEQFFGPGTRLTVL.